A selection of T cell receptor beta chains follows, all from one sample in a study of cytomegalovirus exposure and HLA in healthy donors. Assay used: immunoSEQ multiplex PCR; TCRdb lists only in-frame clones, some missing. The sample includes approximately 200,000 clones. Specimen: PBMCs. These receptors were taken from a boy aged 5-17 years in good health and CMV-seronegative. Both conserved end residues are part of each CDR3. Each record gives: CDR3 protein, CDR3 DNA, D gene, J gene, V gene. D genes are given only for firm matches.

CDR3 protein: CASSDRGPDGYTF
CDR3 DNA: TGTGCCAGCAGCGATAGGGGGCCCGATGGCTACACCTTC
D gene: TRBD1
J gene: TRBJ1-2
V gene: TRBV5-4

CDR3 protein: CAWSGGWGRNVETQYF
CDR3 DNA: TGTGCCTGGAGTGGGGGTTGGGGGAGGAATGTGGAGACCCAGTACTTC
D gene: .
J gene: TRBJ2-5
V gene: TRBV30

CDR3 protein: CASSTGGGNEKLFF
CDR3 DNA: TGTGCCAGCAGCACGGGAGGTGGTAATGAAAAACTGTTTTTT
D gene: .
J gene: TRBJ1-4
V gene: TRBV7-8

CDR3 protein: CASRTGTLSPLHF
CDR3 DNA: TGTGCCAGCAGGACAGGGACTCTCTCACCCCTCCACTTT
D gene: TRBD1
J gene: TRBJ1-6
V gene: TRBV28

CDR3 protein: CASSSTSILNTEAFF
CDR3 DNA: TGTGCCAGCAGCTCGACATCAATTCTGAACACTGAAGCTTTCTTT
D gene: .
J gene: TRBJ1-1
V gene: TRBV7-9

CDR3 protein: CASSLGQGARSNEKLFF
CDR3 DNA: TGTGCCAGCAGCTTGGGACAGGGGGCGAGGTCTAATGAAAAACTGTTTTTT
D gene: TRBD1
J gene: TRBJ1-4
V gene: TRBV5-8

CDR3 protein: CASSLTGTSGVFSTDTQYF
CDR3 DNA: TGCGCCAGCAGCCTGACCGGGACTAGCGGGGTGTTTAGCACAGATACGCAGTATTTT
D gene: TRBD2
J gene: TRBJ2-3
V gene: TRBV5-1

CDR3 protein: CASAEGFSDTIYF
CDR3 DNA: TGTGCCAGCGCCGAGGGCTTTTCAGACACCATATATTTT
D gene: .
J gene: TRBJ1-3
V gene: TRBV27

CDR3 protein: CASSEGSGGYNEQFF
CDR3 DNA: TGCGCCAGCAGTGAGGGTAGCGGGGGATACAATGAGCAGTTCTTC
D gene: TRBD2
J gene: TRBJ2-1
V gene: TRBV10-1

CDR3 protein: CSARDRAEAFF
CDR3 DNA: TGCAGTGCTAGAGATCGGGCTGAAGCTTTCTTT
D gene: .
J gene: TRBJ1-1
V gene: TRBV20-1

CDR3 protein: CASSHPAGGRGEQFF
CDR3 DNA: TGTGCCAGCAGCCACCCAGCGGGGGGGCGCGGTGAGCAGTTCTTC
D gene: TRBD2
J gene: TRBJ2-1
V gene: TRBV7-8

CDR3 protein: CASSPLGGGTDTQYF
CDR3 DNA: TGTGCCAGCAGCCCTTTAGGGGGGGGCACAGATACGCAGTATTTT
D gene: .
J gene: TRBJ2-3
V gene: TRBV7-6

CDR3 protein: CASIPRGIRLMTEASF
CDR3 DNA: TGTGCCAGCATACCCAGGGGGATACGTTTAATGACTGAAGCTTCCTTT
D gene: TRBD1
J gene: TRBJ1-1
V gene: TRBV28

CDR3 protein: CASSTRTSGGPYYEQYF
CDR3 DNA: TGTGCCAGCAGCACACGGACTAGCGGGGGCCCCTACTACGAGCAGTACTTC
D gene: TRBD2
J gene: TRBJ2-7
V gene: TRBV5-4

CDR3 protein: CASSIVRVRTENTEAFF
CDR3 DNA: TGTGCCAGTAGTATTGTTCGAGTGAGGACAGAGAACACTGAAGCTTTCTTT
D gene: .
J gene: TRBJ1-1
V gene: TRBV19

CDR3 protein: CASSVDSGGAYEQYF
CDR3 DNA: TGTGCCAGCAGCGTAGATAGCGGGGGGGCCTACGAGCAGTACTTC
D gene: TRBD2
J gene: TRBJ2-7
V gene: TRBV9

CDR3 protein: CASSLGNGPGETQYF
CDR3 DNA: TGTGCCAGCAGCTTAGGGAATGGACCGGGGGAGACCCAGTACTTC
D gene: .
J gene: TRBJ2-5
V gene: TRBV11-3

CDR3 protein: CASSRDRGDTYEQYF
CDR3 DNA: TGTGCCAGCAGTCGGGACAGGGGCGATACCTACGAGCAGTACTTC
D gene: TRBD1
J gene: TRBJ2-7
V gene: TRBV6-1

CDR3 protein: CASSLSFLRGSNQPQHF
CDR3 DNA: TGTGCCAGCAGTTTATCGTTTCTCAGGGGTAGCAATCAGCCCCAGCATTTT
D gene: .
J gene: TRBJ1-5
V gene: TRBV27

CDR3 protein: CASSLVTSGNTIYF
CDR3 DNA: TGTGCCAGCTCTCTAGTGACCTCTGGAAACACCATATATTTT
D gene: .
J gene: TRBJ1-3
V gene: TRBV7-9

CDR3 protein: CASSQDWQGILNYGYTF
CDR3 DNA: TGCGCCAGCAGCCAAGATTGGCAGGGGATCCTTAACTATGGCTACACCTTC
D gene: .
J gene: TRBJ1-2
V gene: TRBV4-3

CDR3 protein: CASTPTRDYNSPLHF
CDR3 DNA: TGTGCCAGCACTCCTACCCGGGACTATAATTCACCCCTCCACTTT
D gene: .
J gene: TRBJ1-6
V gene: TRBV28

CDR3 protein: CASDSSRGNEAFF
CDR3 DNA: TGTGCCAGCGACTCGAGCAGGGGAAACGAAGCTTTCTTT
D gene: .
J gene: TRBJ1-1
V gene: TRBV7-8

CDR3 protein: CASRRQAVRTEQYF
CDR3 DNA: TGTGCCAGCAGGAGACAGGCCGTAAGGACCGAGCAGTACTTC
D gene: .
J gene: TRBJ2-7
V gene: TRBV6-5

CDR3 protein: CAWSRGAPSYEQYF
CDR3 DNA: TGTGCCTGGAGTCGGGGGGCCCCTTCCTACGAGCAGTACTTC
D gene: .
J gene: TRBJ2-7
V gene: TRBV30

CDR3 protein: CASEGQGLGPQHF
CDR3 DNA: TGTGCCAGCGAAGGACAGGGGTTGGGGCCCCAGCATTTT
D gene: TRBD1
J gene: TRBJ1-5
V gene: TRBV6-5

CDR3 protein: CASYTGAEAFF
CDR3 DNA: TGTGCCAGTTATACAGGGGCTGAAGCTTTCTTT
D gene: TRBD1
J gene: TRBJ1-1
V gene: TRBV19

CDR3 protein: CASSQDLYGYTF
CDR3 DNA: TGCGCCAGCAGCCAAGACCTCTATGGCTACACCTTC
D gene: .
J gene: TRBJ1-2
V gene: TRBV4-3

CDR3 protein: CASSLGREVYEQYF
CDR3 DNA: TGCGCCAGCAGCTTGGGCAGGGAAGTATACGAGCAGTACTTC
D gene: .
J gene: TRBJ2-7
V gene: TRBV5-1

CDR3 protein: CASSLQGTDYGYTF
CDR3 DNA: TGTGCCAGTAGCCTACAGGGAACAGACTATGGCTACACCTTC
D gene: .
J gene: TRBJ1-2
V gene: TRBV19

CDR3 protein: CASSLYSGGYGYTF
CDR3 DNA: TGCGCCAGCAGCTTGTATTCAGGGGGATATGGCTACACCTTC
D gene: TRBD1
J gene: TRBJ1-2
V gene: TRBV5-1

CDR3 protein: CATSGLIQGLDTEAFF
CDR3 DNA: TGTGCCACCAGCGGGTTAATACAGGGGTTGGACACTGAAGCTTTCTTT
D gene: TRBD1
J gene: TRBJ1-1
V gene: TRBV15

CDR3 protein: CASRAGQGNSPLHF
CDR3 DNA: TGTGCCAGCAGAGCTGGACAGGGTAATTCACCCCTCCACTTT
D gene: TRBD1
J gene: TRBJ1-6
V gene: TRBV9

CDR3 protein: CASSLLLAGGQNTGELFF
CDR3 DNA: TGTGCCAGCAGTTTGTTACTAGCGGGGGGACAGAACACCGGGGAGCTGTTTTTT
D gene: TRBD2
J gene: TRBJ2-2
V gene: TRBV27

CDR3 protein: CASSQRRSGPDSTPLHF
CDR3 DNA: TGTGCCAGCAGCCAACGACGCTCGGGTCCGGACAGCACCCCCCTCCACTTT
D gene: .
J gene: TRBJ1-6
V gene: TRBV14

CDR3 protein: CAWNGGYSYNEQFF
CDR3 DNA: TGTGCCTGGAACGGGGGGTATTCCTACAATGAGCAGTTCTTC
D gene: TRBD2
J gene: TRBJ2-1
V gene: TRBV30

CDR3 protein: CASSSVPGGLTGELFF
CDR3 DNA: TGTGCCAGCAGTTCAGTCCCGGGGGGGCTCACCGGGGAGCTGTTTTTT
D gene: TRBD2
J gene: TRBJ2-2
V gene: TRBV6-6